This T cell receptor (beta chain) was captured by sequencing in a study of blood T cell repertoires in COVID-19. Turning to the study itself: The study drew acute and convalescent COVID-19 samples from the United States, Italy and Spain. T cells, B-cell-depleted T cells, or PBMCs supplied cDNA or gDNA.

Those who participated ranged in age from roughly 18 to 100 years and resided in around 22 US areas. Germline CDR1 reads MGHRA; CDR2 reads YSYEKL. The ends lost 0 bases at V and 8 bases at J; junction bases unmatched: 6. The CDR3 is 14 amino acids. In the original processing: It was from reference gene primer amplification that nucleated cell counts were estimated. Sequenced by immunoSEQ multiplex PCR; TCRdb stores in-frame clones only, minus some. V and J calls and clone size are copied from that table; D and trimming were computed from the DNA. Of a few hundred thousand clones listed, around 89% were seen once; the top ten hold about 1.1%.

What was sequenced was PBMCs or T cells enriched from blood (not recorded which). The TCR comes from a woman under 30 who had recovered from COVID-19. This sequence joins TRBV4-1 and TRBJ1-2; 7 nucleotides match TRBD1. The chain's CDR3 is CASSQDRGGRGYTF. In DNA form, the CDR3 reads TGCGCCAGCAGCCAAGATCGAGGGGGCAGGGGCTACACCTTC.